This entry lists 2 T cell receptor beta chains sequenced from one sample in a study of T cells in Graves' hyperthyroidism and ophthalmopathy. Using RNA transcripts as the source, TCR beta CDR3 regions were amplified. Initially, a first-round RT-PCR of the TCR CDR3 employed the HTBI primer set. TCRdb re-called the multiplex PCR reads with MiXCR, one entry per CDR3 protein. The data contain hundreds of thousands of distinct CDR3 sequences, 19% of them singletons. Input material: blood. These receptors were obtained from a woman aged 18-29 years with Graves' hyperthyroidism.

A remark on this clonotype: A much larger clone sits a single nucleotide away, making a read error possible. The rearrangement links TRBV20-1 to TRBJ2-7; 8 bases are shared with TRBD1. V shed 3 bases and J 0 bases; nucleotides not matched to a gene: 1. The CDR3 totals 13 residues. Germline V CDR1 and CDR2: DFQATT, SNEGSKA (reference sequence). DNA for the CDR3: TGCAGTGCTAGCGGGACAGGCTCCTACGAGCAGTACTTC. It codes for CSASGTGSYEQYF.

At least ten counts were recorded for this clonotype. CDR3 coding DNA: TGTGCCAGCATGGAGACGTTAGGGGAGACCCAGTACTTC. Its protein is CASMETLGETQYF. The chain has TRBV6-1 and TRBJ2-5, with D unclear. The CDR3 loop spans 13 amino acids. V was clipped by 7 bases and J by 5 bases, with 14 bases between them. The germline V gene encodes CDR1 MNHNS and CDR2 SASEGT.